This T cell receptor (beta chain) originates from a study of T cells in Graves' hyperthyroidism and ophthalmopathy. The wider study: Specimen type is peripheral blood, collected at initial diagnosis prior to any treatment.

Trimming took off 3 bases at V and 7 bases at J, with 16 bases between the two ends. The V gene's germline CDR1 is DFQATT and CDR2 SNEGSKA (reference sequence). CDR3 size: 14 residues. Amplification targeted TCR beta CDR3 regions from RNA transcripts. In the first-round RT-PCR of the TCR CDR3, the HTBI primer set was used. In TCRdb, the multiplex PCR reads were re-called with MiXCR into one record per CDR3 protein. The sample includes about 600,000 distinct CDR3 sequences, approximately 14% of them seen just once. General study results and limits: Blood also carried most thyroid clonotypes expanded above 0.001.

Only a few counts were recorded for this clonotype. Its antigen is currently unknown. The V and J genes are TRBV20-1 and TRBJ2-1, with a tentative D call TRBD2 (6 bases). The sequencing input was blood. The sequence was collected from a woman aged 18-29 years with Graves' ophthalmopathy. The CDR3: CSARSEGRRNEQFF. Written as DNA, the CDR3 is TGCAGTGCTAGGTCGGAGGGCCGTCGAAATGAGCAGTTCTTC.